A single sample gave rise to the 28 T cell receptor beta chains below, sequenced in a study of technical replicates of blood from a few donors. Here immunoSEQ multiplex PCR was the method, and the copy in TCRdb shows in-frame clones only, minus some. The sample has tens of thousands of clones; approximately 94% are singletons. Sequencing used T cells isolated from PBMCs. The receptor set was obtained from a human donor in good health.

The V call is TRBV29-1, the J call TRBJ2-2, with D uncertain. CDR3 length: 11 amino acids. V lost 6 bases, J lost 8 bases, and 10 bases lay in between. Germline V gene lookup returns CDR1 SQVTM and CDR2 ANQGSEA. The CDR3 DNA reads as TGCAGCGTCCGTCTTTCTGGGGAGCTGTTTTTT. It encodes CSVRLSGELFF.

The rearrangement uses TRBV19 and TRBJ2-1; TRBD1 matches 9 bases. Germline loops: CDR1 LNHDA, CDR2 SQIVND (reference sequence). The CDR3 contains 15 residues. Losses at the gene ends were 5 bases for V and 4 bases for J; bases not matched to a gene: 6. CDR3 sequence (DNA): TGTGCCAGTAGTCTTCGACAGGGGGTATACAATGAGCAGTTCTTC. Translating gives CASSLRQGVYNEQFF.

The V and J genes are TRBV13 and TRBJ1-1, with TRBD1 matching over 7 bases. Germline loops: CDR1 PRHDT, CDR2 FYEKMQ (reference sequence). Trimming removed 5 bases from V and 4 bases from J; junction bases left unmatched: 7. The CDR3 has 14 amino acids. The CDR3 loop reads CASSLRDRATEAFF. As DNA, the CDR3 is TGTGCCAGCAGCCTACGAGACAGGGCCACTGAAGCTTTCTTT.

This clone has just one count. J is TRBJ2-1 and V is TRBV5-6; D is unclear. This CDR3 spans 14 amino acids. Trimming removed 2 bases from V and 4 bases from J, with 10 bases in between. Germline CDR1 is SGHDT and CDR2 is YYEEEE. The CDR3 spells CASSFYPGYNEQFF. In DNA form, the CDR3 reads TGTGCCAGCAGCTTTTATCCAGGTTACAATGAGCAGTTCTTC.

The rearrangement joins TRBV29-1 to TRBJ2-1; 9 bases match TRBD2. Germline V gene lookup returns CDR1 SQVTM and CDR2 ANQGSEA. This CDR3 is 14 amino acids long. V shed 5 bases and J 9 bases; nucleotides not matched to a gene: 11. CDR3 sequence: CSVIDQRGVGEQFF. In DNA form, the CDR3 reads TGCAGCGTTATCGATCAGCGGGGGGTGGGTGAGCAGTTCTTC.

The chain links TRBV9 to TRBJ2-7, with a possible D match to TRBD1 (5 bases). With 3 bases removed from V and 3 bases from J, the gap between germline ends came to 16 bases. Germline-derived CDR1 and CDR2 are SGDLS and YYNGEE. This CDR3 is 15 amino acids long. The CDR3: CASSANRYTFYEQYF. CDR3 sequence (DNA): TGTGCCAGCAGCGCGAACAGGTACACCTTCTACGAGCAGTACTTC.

The chain carries TRBV29-1 and TRBJ1-1; the D is unclear. The CDR3 has 11 amino acids. Germline V gene data show CDR1 as SQVTM and CDR2 as ANQGSEA. Deletions cut 1 base from V and 8 bases from J, with 8 bases between. The CDR3 protein is CSVEGAGEAFF. In DNA, the CDR3 is TGCAGCGTTGAAGGGGCAGGCGAAGCTTTCTTT.

This chain uses TRBV28 with TRBJ1-1; D perhaps matches TRBD1 (6 bases). This CDR3 region has 12 residues. Germline V gene data show CDR1 as MDHEN and CDR2 as SYDVKM. V lost 7 bases and J 5 bases, leaving 11 bases between the germline ends. The CDR3 is CASNPTGTEAFF. As DNA, the CDR3 is TGTGCCAGCAACCCTACAGGGACTGAAGCTTTCTTT.

V is TRBV4-1 and J is TRBJ1-3; TRBD1 matches 10 bases. V gave up 2 bases and J gave up 1 base; unmatched junction bases: 5. Germline values: CDR1 MGHRA, CDR2 YSYEKL. The CDR3 extends over 17 amino acids. The CDR3 protein is CASSQMTGGPSGNTIYF. The DNA of the CDR3 is TGCGCCAGCAGCCAAATGACAGGGGGCCCATCTGGAAACACCATATATTTT.

This clone was observed a few times. The chain has TRBV5-5 and TRBJ2-1; 7 bases are shared with TRBD2. Germline-derived CDR1 and CDR2 are SGHKS and YYEKEE (reference sequence). The V and J ends lost 1 base and 4 bases, in that order; junction bases with no gene match: 11. This CDR3 has 17 residues. Written as DNA, the CDR3 is TGTGCCAGCAGCTTGAGGAGGGCGGGGGTTATGTACAATGAGCAGTTCTTC. Residues: CASSLRRAGVMYNEQFF.

The V gene is TRBV6-6, the J gene TRBJ1-1, with D tentatively TRBD1 (6 bases). This CDR3 spans 13 amino acids. V was pared by 7 bases and J by 6 bases, with 15 bases between. The germline gives CDR1 MNHNY, CDR2 SVGAGI (reference sequence). The CDR3 region is CASIQGGGAEAFF. CDR3 nucleotides: TGTGCCAGCATCCAAGGCGGGGGCGCTGAAGCTTTCTTT.

This chain connects TRBV15 to TRBJ1-4, with D tentatively TRBD1 (5 bases). CDR3 length: 14 amino acids. Between the trimmed V and J ends, which lost 0 bases and 6 bases, there was a span of 8 bases. The germline gives CDR1 LNHNV, CDR2 YYDKDF (reference sequence). CDR3 region: CATSRDRVYEKLFF. The CDR3 DNA is TGTGCCACCAGCAGAGACAGGGTTTATGAAAAACTGTTTTTT. The full variable domain, its missing parts supplied by reference TRBV15 and TRBJ1-4, is DAMVIQNPRYQVTQFGKPVTLSCSQTLNHNVMYWYQQKSSQAPKLLFHYYDKDFNNEADTPDNFQSRRPNTSFCFLDIRSPGLGDTAMYLCATSRDRVYEKLFFGSGTQLSVL.

The chain has TRBV7-9 and TRBJ2-6; 8 positions agree with TRBD1. Germline V CDR1 and CDR2: SEHNR, FQNEAQ (reference sequence). With 6 bases clipped from V and 2 bases from J, the junction kept 9 bases outside the gene matches. CDR3 length equals 17 residues. The CDR3 coding sequence is TGTGCCAGCAGACTGATCCAGGGGGCGGCTGGGGCCAACGTCCTGACTTTC. It yields the protein CASRLIQGAAGANVLTF.

In its sample, this clone was seen once. V and J are TRBV6-5 and TRBJ1-1; 7 bases agree with TRBD1. Trimming cost V 7 bases and J 5 bases; bases outside gene matches: 13. The length of the CDR3 is 15 residues. Germline values: CDR1 MNHEY, CDR2 SVGAGI. The CDR3 sequence is CASNKLKTGRTEAFF. CDR3 in DNA: TGTGCCAGCAACAAACTCAAGACAGGGAGGACTGAAGCTTTCTTT.

V usage is TRBV19 and J usage is TRBJ1-5; D is perhaps TRBD1 (6 bases). With 3 bases removed from V and 0 bases from J, the gap between germline ends came to 18 bases. The CDR3 consists of 18 residues. Germline CDR1 is LNHDA and CDR2 is SQIVND (reference sequence). The CDR3 loop is CASSIPQGTFYSNQPQHF. In nucleotides, the CDR3 is TGTGCCAGTAGTATTCCCCAGGGGACCTTTTATAGCAATCAGCCCCAGCATTTT.

This chain joins TRBV9 and TRBJ2-7, with D tentatively TRBD2 (7 bases). The CDR3 runs 15 residues. Per germline, CDR1 SGDLS and CDR2 YYNGEE. The germline V and J ends were trimmed by 0 bases and 1 base, with 11 bases remaining between them. This CDR3 reads CASSVGGGRSYEQYF. The CDR3 DNA sequence: TGTGCCAGCAGCGTAGGGGGGGGCAGGTCCTACGAGCAGTACTTC.

This chain joins TRBV7-2 and TRBJ2-3, with 13 bases lining up with TRBD2. The junction had 6 bases not matched to a gene; V was cut back by 1 base and J by 2 bases. CDR1 SGHTA and CDR2 FQGNSA come from the germline V gene. The CDR3 covers 18 residues. CDR3 sequence reads: CASSLGRTSGRSTDTQYF. CDR3 bases: TGTGCCAGCAGCTTAGGACGGACTAGCGGGAGATCCACAGATACGCAGTATTTT. Variable domain in full (rest from reference TRBV7-2 and TRBJ2-3): GAGVSQSPSNKVTEKGKDVELRCDPISGHTALYWYRQSLGQGLEFLIYFQGNSAPDKSGLPSDRFSAERTGGSVSTLTIQRTQQEDSAVYLCASSLGRTSGRSTDTQYFGPGTRLTVL.

The chain recombines TRBV6-6 with TRBJ1-5; D is ambiguous. Deletions cut 6 bases from V and 0 bases from J, with 12 bases between. This CDR3 spans 15 amino acids. Germline CDR1 and CDR2: MNHNY and SVGAGI (reference sequence). CDR3 DNA sequence: TGTGCCAGCAGCCTCGGGATCTATAGCAATCAGCCCCAGCATTTT. Translated, it gives CASSLGIYSNQPQHF.

The rearrangement uses TRBV7-9 and TRBJ2-7, with 14 bases that match TRBD2. The CDR3 has 16 residues. The germline V gene has CDR1 SEHNR and CDR2 FQNEAQ (reference sequence). With 5 bases clipped from V and 4 bases from J, the junction kept 7 bases outside the gene matches. The CDR3 DNA reads as TGTGCCAGCAGCCCATGGGGACTAGCGGGAGAGTACGAGCAGTACTTC. This codes for CASSPWGLAGEYEQYF.

V is TRBV10-1 and J is TRBJ2-5; 7 bases align to TRBD1. J was trimmed by 2 bases and V by 5 bases; bases with no gene match: 2. The CDR3 is made up of 13 amino acids. The V gene's germline CDR1 is WNHNN and CDR2 SYGVQD (reference sequence). The CDR3 spells CASSPGQQETQYF. CDR3 in DNA: TGCGCCAGCAGTCCGGGACAGCAAGAGACCCAGTACTTC.

This rearrangement joins TRBV27 to TRBJ2-2; 9 bases agree with TRBD1. J gave up 5 bases and V 6 bases, and 7 bases lay outside the gene matches. The CDR3 has 15 residues. CDR1 MNHEY and CDR2 SMNVEV come from the germline V gene (reference sequence). CDR3 bases: TGTGCCAGCAGCCCCCCCGGGACAGGGACCGGGGAGCTGTTTTTT. Its translation: CASSPPGTGTGELFF.

The chain links TRBV7-6 to TRBJ1-4, with 7 bases fitting TRBD1. The trim removed 1 base at V and 4 bases at J, leaving 9 bases unmatched. CDR3 length equals 17 residues. The germline CDR1 and CDR2 sequences are SGHVS and FNYEAQ. This CDR3 is CASSLVQGVEDNEKLFF. The CDR3 DNA reads as TGTGCCAGCAGCTTAGTGCAGGGGGTTGAGGATAATGAAAAACTGTTTTTT.

This sequence joins TRBV14 and TRBJ2-6, with a possible D match to TRBD1 (5 bases). Trimming pared 1 base from V and 0 bases from J, leaving 7 bases between. Germline lookup yields CDR1 SGHDN and CDR2 FVKESK. The CDR3 has 16 residues. The CDR3 DNA reads TGTGCCAGCAGCCAAGGGCAGGGCTCTGGGGCCAACGTCCTGACTTTC. Translation: CASSQGQGSGANVLTF.

This chain uses TRBV5-1 with TRBJ2-1; a weak D match, TRBD1 (5 bases). V lost 4 bases and J 0 bases, leaving 14 bases between the germline ends. CDR3 size: 16 residues. Per the germline V gene, CDR1 is SGHRS and CDR2 is YFSETQ. The CDR3 reads CASSPGASNSYNEQFF. In DNA form, the CDR3 reads TGCGCCAGCAGCCCTGGGGCGAGTAACTCCTACAATGAGCAGTTCTTC.

This chain connects TRBV11-3 to TRBJ2-2, with D tentatively TRBD1 (5 bases). This CDR3 spans 14 amino acids. Germline V CDR1 and CDR2: SGHNT, YENEEA. Between the trimmed V and J ends, which lost 5 bases and 10 bases, there was a span of 17 bases. CDR3 in amino acids: CASSTPDSSPELFF. CDR3 nucleotides: TGTGCCAGCAGCACCCCTGACAGCTCCCCGGAGCTGTTTTTT. The variable domain in full, completed from reference TRBV11-3 and TRBJ2-2, reads EAGVVQSPRYKIIEKKQPVAFWCNPISGHNTLYWYLQNLGQGPELLIRYENEEAVDDSQLPKDRFSAERLKGVDSTLKIQPAELGDSAVYLCASSTPDSSPELFFGEGSRLTVL.

J is TRBJ2-1 and V is TRBV13, with 7 nucleotides matching TRBD2. The length of the CDR3 is 16 residues. Losses at the gene ends were 5 bases for V and 0 bases for J; bases not matched to a gene: 7. Germline-derived CDR1 and CDR2 are PRHDT and FYEKMQ (reference sequence). CDR3 sequence: CASSPPGGYSYNEQFF. DNA of the CDR3: TGTGCCAGCAGCCCGCCGGGAGGCTACTCCTACAATGAGCAGTTCTTC.

J is TRBJ1-1 and V is TRBV19; 7 nucleotides line up with TRBD1. The germline V gene encodes CDR1 LNHDA and CDR2 SQIVND (reference sequence). V was pared by 4 bases and J by 4 bases, with 6 bases of the junction left unmatched. The CDR3 is made up of 14 amino acids. CDR3 DNA: TGTGCCAGTAGTAACAGGGGACGACTCACTGAAGCTTTCTTT. Translated: CASSNRGRLTEAFF. Full variable domain (missing parts from reference TRBV19 and TRBJ1-1): DGGITQSPKYLFRKEGQNVTLSCEQNLNHDAMYWYRQDPGQGLRLIYYSQIVNDFQKGDIAEGYSVSREKKESFPLTVTSAQKNPTAFYLCASSNRGRLTEAFFGQGTRLTVV.

The chain combines TRBV2 with TRBJ2-7; 7 nucleotides agree with TRBD2. The CDR3 is 14 residues long. Germline values: CDR1 SNHLY, CDR2 FYNNEI. The V and J ends lost 4 bases and 2 bases, in that order; junction bases with no gene match: 5. The CDR3: CASSGGGDPYEQYF. CDR3 DNA: TGTGCCAGCAGTGGGGGAGGGGATCCCTACGAGCAGTACTTC.